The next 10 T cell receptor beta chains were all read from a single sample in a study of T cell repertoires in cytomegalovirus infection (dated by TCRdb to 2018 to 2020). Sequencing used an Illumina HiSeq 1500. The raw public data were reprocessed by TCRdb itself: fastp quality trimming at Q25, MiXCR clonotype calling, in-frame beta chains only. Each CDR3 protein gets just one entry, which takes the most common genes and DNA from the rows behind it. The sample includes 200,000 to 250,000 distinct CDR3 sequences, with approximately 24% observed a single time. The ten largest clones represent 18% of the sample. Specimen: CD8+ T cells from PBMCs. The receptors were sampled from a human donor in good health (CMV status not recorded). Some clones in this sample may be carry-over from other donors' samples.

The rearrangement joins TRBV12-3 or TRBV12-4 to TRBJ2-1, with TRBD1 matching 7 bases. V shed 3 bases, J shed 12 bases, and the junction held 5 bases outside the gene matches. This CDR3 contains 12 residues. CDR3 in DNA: TGTGCCAGCAGTTTTGGAAGACAGGGGCAGTTCTTC. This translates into CASSFGRQGQFF.

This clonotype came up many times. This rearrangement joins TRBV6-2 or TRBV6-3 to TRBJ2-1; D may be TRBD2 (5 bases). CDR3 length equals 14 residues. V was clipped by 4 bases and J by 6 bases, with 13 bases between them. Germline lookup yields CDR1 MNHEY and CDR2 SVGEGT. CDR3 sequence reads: CASSFYGGGNEQFF. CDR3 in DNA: TGTGCCAGCAGTTTTTATGGAGGAGGCAATGAGCAGTTCTTC.

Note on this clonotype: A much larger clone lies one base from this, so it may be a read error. DNA for the CDR3: TGCAGCGTTGAAGCGAGACGCGAGCAGTACTTC. Its protein product is CSVEARREQYF. The genes are TRBV29-1 and TRBJ2-7; no definite D call. The CDR3 contains 11 residues. The V gene lost 1 base and the J gene lost 6 bases, with 7 bases spanning the gap. Per germline, CDR1 SQVTM and CDR2 ANQGSEA.

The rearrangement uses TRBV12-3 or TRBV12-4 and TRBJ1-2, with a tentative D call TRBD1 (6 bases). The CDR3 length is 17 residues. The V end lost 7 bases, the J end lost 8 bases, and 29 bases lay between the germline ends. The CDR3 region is CASIPDGGPLNPVGYTF. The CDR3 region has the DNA TGTGCCAGCATCCCGGATGGGGGGCCCTTAAATCCGGTCGGCTACACCTTC.

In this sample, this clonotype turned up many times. CDR3 protein: CASSRTSMNTEAFF. In DNA, the CDR3 is TGTGCCAGCAGCCGGACTAGCATGAACACTGAAGCTTTCTTT. The genes are TRBV7-8 and TRBJ1-1; the D is unclear. The CDR3 runs 14 residues. CDR1 and CDR2 (germline): SGHVS, FQNEAQ. Between the trimmed V and J ends, which lost 5 bases and 0 bases, there was a span of 10 bases.

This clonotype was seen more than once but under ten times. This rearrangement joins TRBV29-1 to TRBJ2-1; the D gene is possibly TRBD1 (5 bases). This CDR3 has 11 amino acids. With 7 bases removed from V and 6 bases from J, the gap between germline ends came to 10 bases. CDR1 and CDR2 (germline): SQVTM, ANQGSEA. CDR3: CSGDDSNEQFF. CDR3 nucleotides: TGCAGCGGCGACGACAGCAATGAGCAGTTCTTC.

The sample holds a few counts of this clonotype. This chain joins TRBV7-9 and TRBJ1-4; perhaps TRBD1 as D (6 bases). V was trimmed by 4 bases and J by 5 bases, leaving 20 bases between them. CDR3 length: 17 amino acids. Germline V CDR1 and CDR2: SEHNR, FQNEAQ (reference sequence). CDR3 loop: CASSSLPGQKENEKLFF. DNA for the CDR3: TGTGCCAGCAGCTCACTACCGGGACAAAAGGAAAATGAAAAACTGTTTTTT.

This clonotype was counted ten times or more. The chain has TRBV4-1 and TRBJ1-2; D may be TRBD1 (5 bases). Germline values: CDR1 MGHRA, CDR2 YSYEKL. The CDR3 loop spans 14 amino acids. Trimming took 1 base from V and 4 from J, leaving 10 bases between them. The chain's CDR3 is CASSQAQGPYGYTF. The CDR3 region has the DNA TGCGCCAGCAGCCAAGCCCAGGGACCCTATGGCTACACCTTC.

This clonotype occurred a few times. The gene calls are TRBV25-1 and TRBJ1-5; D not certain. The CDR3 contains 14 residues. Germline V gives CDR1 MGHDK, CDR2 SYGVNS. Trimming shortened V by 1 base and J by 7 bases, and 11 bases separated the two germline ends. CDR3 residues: CASSESGNLQPQHF. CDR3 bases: TGTGCCAGCAGTGAATCAGGTAACCTCCAGCCCCAGCATTTT.

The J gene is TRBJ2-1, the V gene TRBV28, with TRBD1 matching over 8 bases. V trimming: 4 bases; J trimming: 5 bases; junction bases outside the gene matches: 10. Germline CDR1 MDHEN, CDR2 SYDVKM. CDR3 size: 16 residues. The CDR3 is CASSSTGVIDDNEQFF. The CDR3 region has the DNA TGTGCCAGCAGTTCGACAGGGGTTATTGACGACAATGAGCAGTTCTTC. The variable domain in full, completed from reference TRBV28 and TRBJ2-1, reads DVKVTQSSRYLVKRTGEKVFLECVQDMDHENMFWYRQDPGLGLRLIYFSYDVKMKEKGDIPEGYSVSREKKERFSLILESASTNQTSMYLCASSSTGVIDDNEQFFGPGTRLTVL.